This T cell receptor (beta chain) came from a study of blood T cell repertoires in COVID-19. The wider study: COVID-19 samples from acute and convalescent phases originated in the United States, Italy and Spain. In each case, the material was cDNA or gDNA derived from T cells, B-cell-depleted T cells, or PBMCs.

Original data processing: From reference gene primer amplification, estimates of nucleated cell counts were derived. The repertoire was sequenced with immunoSEQ multiplex PCR; TCRdb's copy has only in-frame clones and lacks some. The DNA was the basis for D and trimming; V, J and clone size are from that table. Found here are 250,000 or so clones, nearly 90% of them singletons; the top ten hold 3% to 3.5%. The germline V gene has CDR1 GTSNPN and CDR2 SVGIG (reference sequence). This CDR3 is built from 15 residues. Trimming cost V 2 bases and J 0 bases; bases outside gene matches: 4. This clone was recorded many times. In the same sample, other DNA sequences code for this CDR3.

V gene TRBV30 combines with J gene TRBJ1-3; 7 bases agree with TRBD1. This clonotype was sampled from a man aged 18 to 35 with active or convalescent COVID-19. The sequenced sample was peripheral blood. CDR3 nucleotide sequence: TGTGCCTGGAGTCGGGACAGCGGCTCTGGAAACACCATATATTTT. Its translation is CAWSRDSGSGNTIYF.